Below, 22 T cell receptor beta chains from the same sample are listed, as sequenced in a study of T cell responses to AZD1222 COVID-19 vaccine. Profiled with immunoSEQ multiplex PCR; TCRdb holds only in-frame clones, not every one. The profile shows approximately 140,000 clones, 80% to 95% of them singletons. The sample consisted of peripheral blood, taken 28 days after the second AZD1222 dose. The receptors originated from an adult who received the AZD1222 COVID-19 vaccine.

The V and J genes are TRBV21-1 and TRBJ1-1. TRBV21-1 is flagged as a pseudogene. This CDR3 has 14 amino acids. CDR3 region: CASSPGRVNTEAFF. Written as DNA, the CDR3 is TGTGCCAGCAGCCCTGGGCGGGTGAACACTGAAGCTTTCTTT.

This clone was observed a few times. V and J are TRBV5-1 and TRBJ2-1; the match to TRBD2 covers 8 bases. From germline, CDR1 is SGHRS and CDR2 YFSETQ. V trimming: 5 bases; J trimming: 0 bases; junction bases outside the gene matches: 4. There are 15 residues in the CDR3. CDR3 nucleotides: TGCGCCAGCAGGACTAGCGTAAGCTCCTACAATGAGCAGTTCTTC. This codes for CASRTSVSSYNEQFF.

The chain has TRBV2 and TRBJ2-5; D unresolved. V shed 7 bases and J shed 1 base, with 10 bases lying between them. The CDR3 loop spans 13 amino acids. Germline CDR1 and CDR2: SNHLY and FYNNEI. The CDR3 sequence is CASKGQVQETQYF. In DNA form, the CDR3 reads TGTGCCAGCAAAGGTCAGGTCCAAGAGACCCAGTACTTC.

V usage is TRBV7-9 and J usage is TRBJ2-7; 9 positions agree with TRBD2. The trim removed 4 bases at V and 3 bases at J, leaving 13 bases unmatched. Germline-derived CDR1 and CDR2 are SEHNR and FQNEAQ (reference sequence). The CDR3 has 17 residues. CDR3 amino acids: CASSSRGLAGEFYEQYF. The CDR3 DNA is TGTGCCAGCAGCTCGCGCGGGTTAGCGGGGGAATTCTACGAGCAGTACTTC.

The chain has TRBV4-3 and TRBJ2-1, with 7 bases fitting TRBD2. This CDR3 comprises 14 residues. Germline CDR1 is LGHNA and CDR2 is YSLEER. The J segment lost 9 bases and the V segment lost 7 bases, leaving 12 bases of the junction unmatched. The CDR3: CASTFLLAQGEQFF. The CDR3 DNA follows: TGCGCCAGCACCTTCCTACTAGCGCAGGGTGAGCAGTTCTTC.

This chain links TRBV11-3 with TRBJ2-1, with D perhaps matching TRBD2 (5 bases). Germline V lookup: CDR1 SGHNT, CDR2 YENEEA. Between the trimmed V and J ends, which lost 1 base and 0 bases, there was a span of 13 bases. The CDR3 is made up of 17 amino acids. The CDR3 reads CASSLGKAESSYNEQFF. The CDR3, as DNA: TGTGCCAGCAGCTTAGGGAAAGCGGAGAGCTCCTACAATGAGCAGTTCTTC.

The V gene is TRBV6-2 or TRBV6-3, the J gene TRBJ2-2, with D perhaps matching TRBD1 or TRBD2 (5 bases each). V lost 5 bases to trimming and J lost 4 bases, with 17 bases between them. This CDR3 has 16 residues. CDR1 and CDR2 (germline): MNHEY, SVGEGT. In DNA form, the CDR3 reads TGTGCCAGCAGTGCGCCGGCAGGGCGGGCCACCGGGGAGCTGTTTTTT. This gives the protein CASSAPAGRATGELFF.

CDR3 protein: CAISESDRGSTYEQYF. The CDR3 DNA follows: TGTGCCATCAGTGAGTCTGATAGGGGGAGTACCTACGAGCAGTACTTC. The chain recombines TRBV10-3 with TRBJ2-7; tentatively, D is TRBD1 (6 bases). Germline V gene data show CDR1 as ENHRY and CDR2 as SYGVKD. V was cut by 0 bases and J by 2 bases, with 14 bases left in between. This CDR3 region has 16 residues.

The chain uses TRBV30 and TRBJ2-1; possibly TRBD1 for D (6 bases). CDR3 length equals 12 residues. Germline V gives CDR1 GTSNPN, CDR2 SVGIG (reference sequence). Trimming took 5 bases from V and 9 from J, leaving 14 bases between them. CDR3 nucleotides: TGTGCCTGGGAGGGGGTAGCGCCTGAGCAGTTCTTC. This sequence encodes CAWEGVAPEQFF. Supplemented by reference TRBV30 and TRBJ2-1, the full variable domain reads SQTIHQWPATLVQPVGSPLSLECTVEGTSNPNLYWYRQAAGRGLQLLFYSVGIGQISSEVPQNLSASRPQDRQFILSSKKLLLSDSGFYLCAWEGVAPEQFFGPGTRLTVL.

This chain links TRBV4-2 with TRBJ1-3; possible D gene TRBD1, 6 bases. Trimming took off 3 bases at V and 0 bases at J, with 15 bases between the two ends. CDR1 and CDR2 (germline): LGHNA, YNFKEQ. The CDR3 loop spans 17 amino acids. Here the CDR3 DNA reads TGTGCCAGCAGCCAGGCTTGGACAGCGAACTCTGGAAACACCATATATTTT. As protein: CASSQAWTANSGNTIYF.

The chain joins TRBV29-1 to TRBJ2-2; no reliable D call. Trimming stripped 5 bases from V and 4 bases from J, with 11 bases between. The CDR3 runs 13 residues. CDR1 SQVTM and CDR2 ANQGSEA come from the germline V gene. CDR3 DNA sequence: TGCAGCGTTTCCCCCGGGTCCACCGGGGAGCTGTTTTTT. Translation gives CSVSPGSTGELFF.

The chain has TRBV7-9 and TRBJ1-1; D is unresolved. CDR3 length: 14 residues. Trimming took off 2 bases at V and 1 base at J, with 8 bases between the two ends. Per the germline V gene, CDR1 is SEHNR and CDR2 is FQNEAQ (reference sequence). The CDR3 bases are TGTGCCAGCAGCTTACAGAGACCGAACACTGAAGCTTTCTTT. Translating gives CASSLQRPNTEAFF.

The chain joins TRBV7-3 to TRBJ1-1, with TRBD1 matching 7 bases. CDR3 length equals 15 residues. Looked up from germline, CDR1 is SGHTA and CDR2 is FQGTGA. The ends lost 1 base at V and 4 bases at J; junction bases unmatched: 6. CDR3 loop: CASSLRRGRATEAFF. The CDR3 nucleotides are TGTGCCAGCAGCTTAAGGAGGGGGCGAGCCACTGAAGCTTTCTTT. Drawing the rest from reference TRBV7-3 and TRBJ1-1, the complete variable domain is GAGVSQTPSNKVTEKGKYVELRCDPISGHTALYWYRQSLGQGPEFLIYFQGTGAADDSGLPNDRFFAVRPEGSVSTLKIQRTERGDSAVYLCASSLRRGRATEAFFGQGTRLTVV.

The gene calls are TRBV19 and TRBJ1-5; D might be TRBD1 (5 bases). The V end was cut by 5 bases, the J end by 5 bases, with 16 bases between. The CDR3 extends over 15 amino acids. Per germline, CDR1 LNHDA and CDR2 SQIVND (reference sequence). The CDR3 DNA is TGTGCCAGTAGTGGTCGGGGGGGTGGATATCAGCCCCAGCATTTT. Amino acid sequence: CASSGRGGGYQPQHF.

V is TRBV30 and J is TRBJ2-7, with D perhaps TRBD2 (7 bases). The CDR3 has 14 residues. Trimming shortened V by 2 bases and J by 4 bases, and 15 bases separated the two germline ends. The germline gives CDR1 GTSNPN, CDR2 SVGIG (reference sequence). The CDR3 region has the DNA TGTGCCTGGAGTCAGGGGCGGGAGCCTTACGAGCAGTACTTC. This gives the protein CAWSQGREPYEQYF.

DNA of the CDR3: TGTGCCAGCGGCCACCTCTCTGGCACAGATACGCAGTATTTT. As protein: CASGHLSGTDTQYF. V usage is TRBV7-2 and J usage is TRBJ2-3; D unclear. Trimming left V 8 bases short and J 1 base short, with 13 bases between. The germline CDR1 and CDR2 sequences are SGHTA and FQGNSA. The CDR3 has 14 residues.

V and J are TRBV2 and TRBJ1-6; a possible D gene is TRBD1 (6 bases). V was shortened by 6 bases and J by 7 bases, with 10 bases between the two germline ends. CDR1 SNHLY and CDR2 FYNNEI come from the germline V gene. This CDR3 is built from 13 residues. The CDR3 DNA is TGTGCCAGCAGGACAGGAGCAAATTCACCCCTCCACTTT. It specifies CASRTGANSPLHF.

The genes are TRBV30 and TRBJ1-1; D is ambiguous. Trimming left V 2 bases short and J 6 bases short, with 10 bases between. Germline CDR1 GTSNPN, CDR2 SVGIG (reference sequence). This CDR3 contains 12 residues. The chain's CDR3 is CAWSTGYPEAFF. The CDR3 coding sequence is TGTGCCTGGAGTACGGGCTACCCTGAAGCTTTCTTT.

The CDR3 reads CASSLGTAQETQYF. The CDR3 nucleotides are TGTGCCAGCAGCCTGGGGACAGCCCAAGAGACCCAGTACTTC. The V call is TRBV2, the J call TRBJ2-5, with TRBD1 matching over 7 bases. Germline V gene sequence: CDR1 SNHLY, CDR2 FYNNEI. The V and J ends lost 6 bases and 1 base, in that order; junction bases with no gene match: 5. This CDR3 spans 14 amino acids.

The CDR3 region has the DNA TGTGCCAGCAGCCACCGTCAGGCGAATTCACCCCTCCACTTT. Protein: CASSHRQANSPLHF. V and J are TRBV14 and TRBJ1-6; D ambiguous. V shed 3 bases and J shed 7 bases, with 10 bases lying between them. Per germline, CDR1 SGHDN and CDR2 FVKESK. This CDR3 spans 14 amino acids. Combining the CDR3 with reference TRBV14 and TRBJ1-6 gives the whole variable domain EAGVTQFPSHSVIEKGQTVTLRCDPISGHDNLYWYRRVMGKEIKFLLHFVKESKQDESGMPNNRFLAERTGGTYSTLKVQPAELEDSGVYFCASSHRQANSPLHFGNGTRLTVT.

The chain couples TRBV5-1 to TRBJ2-6, with D possibly matching TRBD2 (6 bases). This CDR3 is built from 19 residues. Germline CDR1 SGHRS, CDR2 YFSETQ. V lost 5 bases and J lost 1, with 22 bases in between. CDR3 DNA: TGCGCCAGCAGGGGGGGTCAGACCAGTATAGTATCTGGGGCCAACGTCCTGACTTTC. Encoded protein: CASRGGQTSIVSGANVLTF.

V usage is TRBV10-3 and J usage is TRBJ2-7; the match to TRBD1 covers 11 bases. Germline CDR1 is ENHRY and CDR2 is SYGVKD. The V segment lost 6 bases and the J segment 2 bases; nucleotides outside the gene matches: 3. The CDR3 runs to 14 residues. CDR3 sequence (DNA): TGTGCCATCAGGGGGGACAGGGGGACCTACGAGCAGTACTTC. The encoded protein is CAIRGDRGTYEQYF.